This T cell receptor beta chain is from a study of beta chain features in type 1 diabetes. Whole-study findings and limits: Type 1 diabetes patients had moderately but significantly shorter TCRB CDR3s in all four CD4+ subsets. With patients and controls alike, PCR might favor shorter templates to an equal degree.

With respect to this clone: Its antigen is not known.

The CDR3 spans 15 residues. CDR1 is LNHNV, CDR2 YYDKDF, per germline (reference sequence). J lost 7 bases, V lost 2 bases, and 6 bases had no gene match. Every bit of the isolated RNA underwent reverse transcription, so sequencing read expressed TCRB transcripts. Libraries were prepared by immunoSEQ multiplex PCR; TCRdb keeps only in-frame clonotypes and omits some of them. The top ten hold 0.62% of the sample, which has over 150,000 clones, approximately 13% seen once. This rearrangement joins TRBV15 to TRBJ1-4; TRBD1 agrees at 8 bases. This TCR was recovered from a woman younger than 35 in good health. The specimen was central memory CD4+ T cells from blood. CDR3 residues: CATSRPDRVREKLFF. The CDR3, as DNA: TGTGCCACCAGCAGACCGGACAGGGTCCGTGAAAAACTGTTTTTT.